The 26 T cell receptor beta chains below come from one sample, sequenced in a study of T cell responses to AZD1222 COVID-19 vaccine. Profiled with immunoSEQ multiplex PCR; TCRdb holds only in-frame clones, not every one. The table records about 120,000 clones, roughly 85% of them present only once. Sequencing was performed on peripheral blood, taken on day 0 of AZD1222 vaccination. These receptors were taken from an adult in good health.

The chain links TRBV27 to TRBJ1-2; perhaps TRBD1 as D (6 bases). This CDR3 has 15 residues. Trimming left V 4 bases short and J 4 bases short, with 16 bases between. Germline CDR1 is MNHEY and CDR2 is SMNVEV (reference sequence). This chain's CDR3 is CASSSGHPALYGYTF. The CDR3 DNA reads as TGTGCCAGCAGTTCGGGACATCCGGCCCTCTATGGCTACACCTTC.

The chain combines TRBV5-4 with TRBJ2-7; 8 bases are a match to TRBD1. The V gene end was trimmed by 3 bases and the J gene end by 1 base; junction bases not matched to a gene: 9. This CDR3 has 16 residues. Germline V CDR1 and CDR2: SGHNT, YYREEE (reference sequence). The CDR3, as DNA: TGTGCCAGCAGCTCACGGACAGGGAAGGCATCCTACGAGCAGTACTTC. It is translated as CASSSRTGKASYEQYF.

This CDR3 reads CASSPRGRETQYF. The CDR3 DNA follows: TGTGCCAGCTCACCCAGGGGGCGGGAGACCCAGTACTTC. The chain recombines TRBV18 with TRBJ2-5; 8 bases fit TRBD1. V gave up 3 bases and J gave up 5 bases; unmatched junction bases: 2. CDR3 length equals 13 residues. Per the germline V gene, CDR1 is KGHSH and CDR2 is LQKENI.

This sequence joins TRBV11-2 and TRBJ2-7; 11 bases are a match to TRBD1. Germline CDR1 SGHAT, CDR2 FQNNGV. This CDR3 contains 15 residues. The junction had 2 bases not matched to a gene; V was cut back by 1 base and J by 3 bases. CDR3 DNA sequence: TGTGCCAGCAGCTTAGGGACAGGGGGCATCTACGAGCAGTACTTC. Translated: CASSLGTGGIYEQYF.

This chain links TRBV6-4 with TRBJ2-3; no reliable D call. The CDR3 is made up of 13 amino acids. CDR1 is MRHNA and CDR2 is SNTAGT in the germline V gene. V gave up 4 bases and J gave up 6 bases, with 11 bases separating them. The CDR3 region is CASSVLFGDTQYF. CDR3 DNA sequence: TGTGCCAGCAGTGTTCTATTCGGGGATACGCAGTATTTT.

This sequence joins TRBV7-2 and TRBJ1-5; D is unresolved. The germline gives CDR1 SGHTA, CDR2 FQGNSA. The CDR3 has 12 amino acids. Trimming pared 3 bases from V and 7 bases from J, leaving 7 bases between. In DNA form, the CDR3 reads TGTGCCAGCAGCTTTAACCAGCAGCCCCAGCATTTT. Residues: CASSFNQQPQHF.

The chain uses TRBV7-2 and TRBJ1-2; D is undetermined. CDR1 is SGHTA, CDR2 FQGNSA, per germline. The CDR3 consists of 11 residues. Trimming took off 3 bases at V and 5 bases at J, with 4 bases between the two ends. As DNA, the CDR3 is TGTGCCAGCAGCTTTGGGTATGGCTACACCTTC. It codes for CASSFGYGYTF.

The V call is TRBV28, the J call TRBJ1-4, with D maybe TRBD1 (6 bases). Trimming removed 7 bases from V and 5 bases from J, with 11 bases in between. Per germline, CDR1 MDHEN and CDR2 SYDVKM. CDR3 length equals 13 residues. CDR3 sequence: CASTGGLNEKLFF. The CDR3 nucleotides are TGTGCCAGCACGGGGGGCTTAAATGAAAAACTGTTTTTT.

The genes are TRBV4-1 and TRBJ2-6, with D unresolved. Trimming cost V 5 bases and J 5 bases, with 16 bases left between them. The CDR3 extends over 16 amino acids. Germline CDR1 is MGHRA and CDR2 is YSYEKL. The CDR3 nucleotides read TGCGCCAGCAGCAAGGGCGGCCCAAGCTGGGCCAACGTCCTGACTTTC. The encoded protein is CASSKGGPSWANVLTF.

V is TRBV12-3 or TRBV12-4 and J is TRBJ1-6; 8 bases line up with TRBD1. After removal of 5 bases from V and 10 bases from J, the junction contained 4 bases not matched to a gene. CDR3 length equals 13 residues. The DNA for the CDR3 is TGTGCCAGCAGTCAATACAGGGGGTCACCCCTCCACTTT. The encoded protein is CASSQYRGSPLHF.

This sequence joins TRBV4-2 and TRBJ2-7; possibly TRBD1 or TRBD2 for D (6 bases each). The CDR3 sequence is 15 residues long. The germline gives CDR1 LGHNA, CDR2 YNFKEQ. Trimming took 4 bases from V and 5 from J, leaving 18 bases between them. In DNA form, the CDR3 reads TGTGCCAGCAGCCGGGGGGCCGGATCTGTTGACGAGCAGTACTTC. This encodes CASSRGAGSVDEQYF.

This clone came up once. V gene TRBV6-5 combines with J gene TRBJ2-3; no firm D call. V shed 2 bases and J shed 3 bases, with 6 bases lying between them. The germline V gene encodes CDR1 MNHEY and CDR2 SVGAGI. This CDR3 is 13 amino acids long. The CDR3 region is CASSYVSTDTQYF. CDR3 coding DNA: TGTGCCAGCAGTTACGTGTCGACAGATACGCAGTATTTT.

The V call is TRBV3-1 (or the pseudogene TRBV3-2), the J call TRBJ2-2; D unclear. This CDR3 spans 15 amino acids. V shed 7 bases and J shed 1 base, with 13 bases lying between them. Germline loops: CDR1 LGHDT, CDR2 YNNKEL (reference sequence). The CDR3, as DNA: TGTGCCAGCACCCCACAGTATCGGAACACCGGGGAGCTGTTTTTT. Its translation: CASTPQYRNTGELFF.

There are a few counts of this clone. The gene calls are TRBV10-3 and TRBJ2-3; possibly TRBD2 for D (5 bases). CDR1 is ENHRY and CDR2 is SYGVKD in the germline V gene. Trimming took 6 bases from V and 0 from J, leaving 10 bases between them. This CDR3 has 14 residues. The DNA for the CDR3 is TGTGCCATCAGCCCTAGCATCAGCACAGATACGCAGTATTTT. Translating it yields CAISPSISTDTQYF.

The V gene is TRBV29-1, the J gene TRBJ2-7; TRBD1 might be the D (5 bases). The germline V gene encodes CDR1 SQVTM and CDR2 ANQGSEA. The CDR3 runs 14 residues. Trimming left V 7 bases short and J 1 base short, with 17 bases between. The chain's CDR3 is CSATIGHASYEQYF. As DNA, the CDR3 is TGCAGCGCAACCATAGGACACGCATCCTACGAGCAGTACTTC.

About this clone: The junction departs from germline at one end; a sequencing error may be responsible. The chain recombines TRBV3-1 (or the pseudogene TRBV3-2) with TRBJ2-7; 9 bases fit TRBD1. Germline CDR1 LGHDT, CDR2 YNNKEL (reference sequence). The CDR3 covers 15 residues. The DNA for the CDR3 is TGTGCCAGCAGCCCCACGGACAGGGGCTCCCACGAGCAGTACTTC. This translates into CASSPTDRGSHEQYF.

V and J are TRBV7-2 and TRBJ2-2; D remains ambiguous. Germline loops: CDR1 SGHTA, CDR2 FQGNSA. The ends were cut back, 1 base at V and 4 bases at J, with 10 bases in the middle. The CDR3 loop spans 15 amino acids. The chain's CDR3 is CASSLGPWSTGELFF. Written as DNA, the CDR3 is TGTGCCAGCAGCTTAGGTCCGTGGTCCACCGGGGAGCTGTTTTTT. The full variable domain, rest sourced from reference TRBV7-2 and TRBJ2-2, is GAGVSQSPSNKVTEKGKDVELRCDPISGHTALYWYRQSLGQGLEFLIYFQGNSAPDKSGLPSDRFSAERTGGSVSTLTIQRTQQEDSAVYLCASSLGPWSTGELFFGEGSRLTVL.

The rearrangement uses TRBV18 and TRBJ1-2; no clear D gene. The CDR3 sequence is 13 residues long. V gave up 3 bases and J gave up 8 bases, with 13 bases separating them. Germline values: CDR1 KGHSH, CDR2 LQKENI. DNA of the CDR3: TGTGCCAGCTCACCTGATGTGGTAGTCGGCTACACCTTC. This sequence encodes CASSPDVVVGYTF.

V is TRBV30 and J is TRBJ2-7; 7 positions match TRBD1. There are 12 residues in the CDR3. The trim removed 5 bases at V and 2 bases at J, leaving 3 bases unmatched. Germline values: CDR1 GTSNPN, CDR2 SVGIG (reference sequence). The CDR3 region has the DNA TGTGCCTGGGACAGGGACACCTACGAGCAGTACTTC. Its protein is CAWDRDTYEQYF. The full variable domain, completed using reference TRBV30 and TRBJ2-7, is SQTIHQWPATLVQPVGSPLSLECTVEGTSNPNLYWYRQAAGRGLQLLFYSVGIGQISSEVPQNLSASRPQDRQFILSSKKLLLSDSGFYLCAWDRDTYEQYFGPGTRLTVT.

The chain joins TRBV6-5 to TRBJ2-2, with D perhaps TRBD1 (6 bases). Per germline, CDR1 MNHEY and CDR2 SVGAGI. This CDR3 region has 13 residues. V lost 5 bases and J lost 5, with 9 bases in between. CDR3 sequence reads: CASSQQGTGELFF. CDR3 coding DNA: TGTGCCAGCAGTCAACAGGGAACCGGGGAGCTGTTTTTT.

DNA of the CDR3: TGTGCCAGCAGTGAACAAAATAATTCACCCCTCCACTTT. As protein: CASSEQNNSPLHF. The chain has TRBV6-4 and TRBJ1-6; D ambiguous. This CDR3 comprises 13 residues. Trimming took 3 bases from V and 5 from J, leaving 5 bases between them. Germline CDR1 MRHNA, CDR2 SNTAGT.

The chain has TRBV6-5 and TRBJ2-7; 7 bases match TRBD1. The V gene end was trimmed by 7 bases and the J gene end by 3 bases; junction bases not matched to a gene: 9. The CDR3 loop spans 14 amino acids. CDR1 and CDR2 (germline): MNHEY, SVGAGI. The CDR3 region is CASTQDRNYYEQYF. CDR3 DNA: TGTGCCAGCACTCAGGACAGGAACTACTACGAGCAGTACTTC.

The chain joins TRBV9 to TRBJ2-7, with 7 bases fitting TRBD2. V lost 0 bases to trimming and J lost 6 bases; unmatched junction nucleotides: 12. The germline V gene has CDR1 SGDLS and CDR2 YYNGEE. This CDR3 spans 16 amino acids. Written as DNA, the CDR3 is TGTGCCAGCAGCGTAGTCGGAGGACTAGACTCTTTCGAGCAGTACTTC. This encodes CASSVVGGLDSFEQYF.

V gene TRBV19 combines with J gene TRBJ1-1; unclear D gene. Germline V gene data show CDR1 as LNHDA and CDR2 as SQIVND (reference sequence). Deletions cut 5 bases from V and 2 bases from J, with 9 bases between. There are 13 residues in the CDR3. CDR3 nucleotide sequence: TGTGCCAGTAGTCCCAGACTCAACACTGAAGCTTTCTTT. Its protein product is CASSPRLNTEAFF. The complete variable domain, with remaining parts taken from reference TRBV19 and TRBJ1-1, reads DGGITQSPKYLFRKEGQNVTLSCEQNLNHDAMYWYRQDPGQGLRLIYYSQIVNDFQKGDIAEGYSVSREKKESFPLTVTSAQKNPTAFYLCASSPRLNTEAFFGQGTRLTVV.

The rearrangement uses TRBV24-1 and TRBJ1-6; 8 bases fit TRBD1. The trim removed 4 bases at V and 7 bases at J, leaving 8 bases unmatched. From germline, CDR1 is KGHDR and CDR2 SFDVKD. CDR3 length: 16 residues. The CDR3 sequence is CATSDLLQGENSPLHF. The CDR3 nucleotides are TGTGCCACCAGTGACCTGTTACAGGGGGAGAATTCACCCCTCCACTTT.

This clone appeared a single time. The rearrangement uses TRBV27 and TRBJ1-1; no clear D. The V and J ends lost 2 bases and 5 bases respectively, with 9 bases between them. The CDR3 is 13 residues long. Per the germline V gene, CDR1 is MNHEY and CDR2 is SMNVEV (reference sequence). CDR3 nucleotides: TGTGCCAGCAGTTTACCCCCGGGGACTGAAGCTTTCTTT. Its translation: CASSLPPGTEAFF.